The 26 T cell receptor beta chains presented below share a single source sample, sequenced in a study of blood T cell repertoires in COVID-19. This table comes from immunoSEQ multiplex PCR, and its TCRdb copy is limited to in-frame clones, with some not included. Here the sample spans under 300,000 clones, almost 85% being singletons. The sequencing input was peripheral blood. These receptors all come from a man in his fifties or sixties with acute or convalescent COVID-19.

The rearrangement links TRBV5-4 to TRBJ1-3; tentative D call: TRBD1 (5 bases). Looked up from germline, CDR1 is SGHNT and CDR2 is YYREEE (reference sequence). V was clipped by 4 bases and J by 1 base, with 12 bases between them. The CDR3 extends over 15 amino acids. The DNA for the CDR3 is TGTGCCAGCAGCCCAGACAGAAAATCTGGAAACACCATATATTTT. Translating gives CASSPDRKSGNTIYF. The full variable domain, with the rest looked up from reference TRBV5-4 and TRBJ1-3, is ETGVTQSPTHLIKTRGQQVTLRCSSQSGHNTVSWYQQALGQGPQFIFQYYREEENGRGNFPPRFSGLQFPNYSSELNVNALELDDSALYLCASSPDRKSGNTIYFGEGSWLTVV.

The chain is built from TRBV5-8 and TRBJ2-7; TRBD1 matches 11 bases. This CDR3 is built from 16 residues. After removal of 0 bases from V and 5 bases from J, the junction contained 7 bases not matched to a gene. Looked up from germline, CDR1 is SGHTS and CDR2 is YDEGEE. The CDR3 nucleotides are TGTGCCAGCAGCTTGGAGGTCGGACAGGGGGCCCACGAGCAGTACTTC. As protein: CASSLEVGQGAHEQYF. Variable domain in full (rest from reference TRBV5-8 and TRBJ2-7): EAGVTQSPTHLIKTRGQQATLRCSPISGHTSVYWYQQALGLGLQFLLWYDEGEERNRGNFPPRFSGRQFPNYSSELNVNALELEDSALYLCASSLEVGQGAHEQYFGPGTRLTVT.

The genes are TRBV6-4 and TRBJ2-1; TRBD2 matches 13 bases. The CDR3 has 17 amino acids. Per germline, CDR1 MRHNA and CDR2 SNTAGT. Trimming at V came to 6 bases and at J to 7 bases, leaving 12 bases not matched to a gene. The CDR3 bases are TGTGCCAGCAGCGAGCGGACTAGCGGGGGCGCGGGAAATGAGCAGTTCTTC. Protein product: CASSERTSGGAGNEQFF.

CDR3 bases: TGTGCCAGCAGACCCCGGGACAGACTATTATTGCCCCAGCATTTT. Amino acid sequence: CASRPRDRLLLPQHF. The rearrangement uses TRBV28 and TRBJ1-5; the match to TRBD1 covers 7 bases. Germline V gene data show CDR1 as MDHEN and CDR2 as SYDVKM. The CDR3 runs 15 residues. With 6 bases clipped from V and 9 bases from J, the junction kept 14 bases outside the gene matches.

This clone has more than one count but fewer than ten. This chain connects TRBV20-1 to TRBJ2-7; 7 nucleotides match TRBD1. CDR1 and CDR2 from the germline V gene are DFQATT and SNEGSKA (reference sequence). The CDR3 extends over 15 amino acids. J was trimmed by 2 bases and V by 3 bases; bases with no gene match: 10. This CDR3 is CSASSIRGKAYEQYF. In DNA form, the CDR3 reads TGCAGTGCTAGTTCAATCAGGGGGAAGGCCTACGAGCAGTACTTC.

The genes are TRBV28 and TRBJ2-7; D may be TRBD1 (6 bases). V lost 6 bases to trimming and J lost 7 bases, with 13 bases between them. Germline CDR1 reads MDHEN; CDR2 reads SYDVKM. The CDR3 extends over 12 amino acids. CDR3 residues: CASSQGLGEQYF. Here the CDR3 DNA reads TGTGCCAGCAGCCAGGGGTTGGGGGAGCAGTACTTC.

This clone showed up just once. This chain uses TRBV6-4 with TRBJ2-7; TRBD1 aligns across 7 bases. CDR1 and CDR2 from the germline V gene are MRHNA and SNTAGT. CDR3 length equals 14 residues. J was trimmed by 0 bases and V by 8 bases; bases with no gene match: 7. CDR3 residues: CASQRDSSSYEQYF. CDR3 coding DNA: TGTGCCAGCCAAAGGGACAGTAGCTCCTACGAGCAGTACTTC.

The CDR3 DNA sequence: TGTGCCAGCAGTGACGGACAGGGGATCGGCTACACCTTC. This encodes CASSDGQGIGYTF. The chain joins TRBV6-4 to TRBJ1-2, with 9 bases matching TRBD1. In germline, CDR1 is MRHNA, CDR2 SNTAGT. V shed 2 bases, J shed 8 bases, and the junction held 3 bases outside the gene matches. The CDR3 runs to 13 residues.

V usage is TRBV7-8 and J usage is TRBJ2-7; D possibly corresponds to TRBD1 (6 bases). Germline loops: CDR1 SGHVS, CDR2 FQNEAQ. Trimming cost V 7 bases and J 6 bases, with 22 bases left between them. The CDR3 consists of 15 residues. The CDR3 region is CASTLKRQAPLEQYF. CDR3 DNA: TGTGCCAGCACCCTAAAACGACAGGCCCCCCTCGAGCAGTACTTC.

V and J are TRBV3-1 (or the pseudogene TRBV3-2) and TRBJ1-2, with 11 bases lining up with TRBD1. The junction had 6 bases not matched to a gene; V was cut back by 0 bases and J by 6 bases. In germline, CDR1 is LGHDT, CDR2 YNNKEL (reference sequence). This CDR3 comprises 16 residues. CDR3 in amino acids: CASSQDVRDRGDGYTF. The CDR3 bases are TGTGCCAGCAGCCAAGATGTTCGGGACAGGGGGGATGGCTACACCTTC.

V is TRBV5-6 and J is TRBJ1-5; D remains unclear. Germline V lookup: CDR1 SGHDT, CDR2 YYEEEE. This CDR3 has 13 amino acids. V lost 1 base and J 7 bases, leaving 9 bases between the germline ends. The CDR3 sequence is CASSLTAGQPQHF. The CDR3 bases are TGTGCCAGCAGCTTGACCGCAGGACAGCCCCAGCATTTT.

The chain links TRBV30 to TRBJ2-5; the D gene is possibly TRBD2 (7 bases). V shed 3 bases and J shed 0 bases, with 17 bases lying between them. This CDR3 contains 16 residues. Germline V gene data show CDR1 as GTSNPN and CDR2 as SVGIG (reference sequence). The CDR3 region is CAWRVGGPQYQETQYF. The CDR3 nucleotides read TGTGCCTGGAGAGTCGGGGGGCCTCAATACCAAGAGACCCAGTACTTC.

The rearrangement links TRBV11-3 to TRBJ2-1, with D perhaps matching TRBD2 (5 bases). Germline V gene sequence: CDR1 SGHNT, CDR2 YENEEA. This CDR3 has 14 amino acids. V was cut by 4 bases and J by 6 bases, with 13 bases left in between. The CDR3 region has the DNA TGTGCCAGCAGCTCGGGCGGGCTTGGCAATGAGCAGTTCTTC. Its translation: CASSSGGLGNEQFF. Looking up the rest from reference TRBV11-3 and TRBJ2-1 gives the full variable domain: EAGVVQSPRYKIIEKKQPVAFWCNPISGHNTLYWYLQNLGQGPELLIRYENEEAVDDSQLPKDRFSAERLKGVDSTLKIQPAELGDSAVYLCASSSGGLGNEQFFGPGTRLTVL.

The chain recombines TRBV15 with TRBJ1-5; tentative D call: TRBD1 (5 bases). Germline V gene sequence: CDR1 LNHNV, CDR2 YYDKDF (reference sequence). Trimming cost V 0 bases and J 0 bases, with 12 bases left between them. This CDR3 spans 17 amino acids. The CDR3 sequence is CATSREQGGDSNQPQHF. CDR3 sequence (DNA): TGTGCCACCAGCAGAGAGCAGGGTGGGGATAGCAATCAGCCCCAGCATTTT.

V gene TRBV14 combines with J gene TRBJ2-7; D may be TRBD2 (5 bases). V lost 3 bases, J lost 11 bases, and 14 bases lay in between. CDR3 length: 12 amino acids. The germline V gene has CDR1 SGHDN and CDR2 FVKESK. The CDR3 reads CASSHGRRAEYF. For the CDR3, the DNA is TGTGCCAGCAGCCACGGGCGGCGGGCTGAGTACTTC.

This clone has a single count. V and J are TRBV7-2 and TRBJ2-1, with TRBD2 identical over 8 bases. The trim removed 2 bases at V and 9 bases at J, leaving 9 bases unmatched. The CDR3 consists of 15 residues. Per germline, CDR1 SGHTA and CDR2 FQGNSA. The CDR3 here is CASSLTSGGYGEQFF. Here the CDR3 DNA reads TGTGCCAGCAGCTTAACTAGCGGAGGTTATGGTGAGCAGTTCTTC.

This chain connects TRBV18 to TRBJ2-3; 9 positions match TRBD2. Germline-derived CDR1 and CDR2 are KGHSH and LQKENI. The CDR3 consists of 14 residues. Unmatched junction bases numbered 3, after V lost 3 bases and J lost 5 bases. The CDR3 bases are TGTGCCAGCTCACCTAGCGGGGGTGGAGATACGCAGTATTTT. This translates into CASSPSGGGDTQYF.

The CDR3 nucleotides read TGTGCCAGCAGCTCCGGGACTACCTACAATGAGCAGTTCTTC. It encodes CASSSGTTYNEQFF. The V call is TRBV7-2, the J call TRBJ2-1, with TRBD2 matching 7 bases. V shed 4 bases and J 2 bases; nucleotides not matched to a gene: 2. CDR3 length equals 14 residues. Germline assignment: CDR1 SGHTA and CDR2 FQGNSA. Full variable domain (outside the CDR3, taken from reference TRBV7-2 and TRBJ2-1): GAGVSQSPSNKVTEKGKDVELRCDPISGHTALYWYRQSLGQGLEFLIYFQGNSAPDKSGLPSDRFSAERTGGSVSTLTIQRTQQEDSAVYLCASSSGTTYNEQFFGPGTRLTVL.

V gene TRBV5-4 combines with J gene TRBJ2-7, with 7 positions matching TRBD1. CDR1 and CDR2 from the germline V gene are SGHNT and YYREEE (reference sequence). Germline trimming cut 0 bases from V and 3 bases from J; bases unmatched to any gene: 9. The CDR3 covers 16 residues. CDR3 sequence reads: CASSLGRAQGRYEQYF. The CDR3 region has the DNA TGTGCCAGCAGCTTGGGTCGTGCACAGGGGCGCTACGAGCAGTACTTC.

The V gene is TRBV20-1, the J gene TRBJ1-2; D is undetermined. The CDR3 loop spans 15 amino acids. The V gene lost 3 bases and the J gene lost 3 bases, with 17 bases spanning the gap. The germline V gene encodes CDR1 DFQATT and CDR2 SNEGSKA (reference sequence). The CDR3 loop reads CSASTAQMGDYGYTF. For the CDR3, the DNA is TGCAGTGCTAGTACCGCCCAGATGGGCGACTATGGCTACACCTTC.

This clone appeared a single time. The chain carries TRBV14 and TRBJ2-1, with TRBD2 identical over 15 bases. With V trimmed by 1 base and J by 4 bases, 8 bases remained unmatched. Germline CDR1 reads SGHDN; CDR2 reads FVKESK. This CDR3 is built from 19 residues. The chain's CDR3 is CASSQAGLAGGKGYNEQFF. The CDR3 bases are TGTGCCAGCAGCCAAGCGGGACTAGCGGGAGGAAAAGGTTACAATGAGCAGTTCTTC.

The CDR3 region is CASSLGTARGYTF. The CDR3 DNA reads TGTGCCAGCAGCTTAGGGACAGCTCGTGGCTACACCTTC. V is TRBV7-9 and J is TRBJ1-2; tentatively, D is TRBD1 (6 bases). The germline CDR1 and CDR2 sequences are SEHNR and FQNEAQ (reference sequence). Trimming cost V 1 base and J 7 bases, with 10 bases left between them. CDR3 length: 13 amino acids.

J is TRBJ2-5 and V is TRBV19, with a tentative D call TRBD2 (5 bases). This CDR3 contains 14 residues. CDR1 and CDR2 (germline): LNHDA, SQIVND (reference sequence). The V end lost 8 bases, the J end lost 1 base, and 14 bases lay between the germline ends. For the CDR3, the DNA is TGTGCCAGTTGGTCGGACTTCCTCCAAGAGACCCAGTACTTC. This encodes CASWSDFLQETQYF.

The V gene is TRBV3-1 (or the pseudogene TRBV3-2), the J gene TRBJ1-5; no clear D gene. CDR1 and CDR2 (germline): LGHDT, YNNKEL (reference sequence). The CDR3 has 15 residues. V lost 1 base to trimming and J lost 0 bases, with 7 bases between them. The CDR3 nucleotides are TGTGCCAGCAGCCAAGGAGGCACTAGCAATCAGCCCCAGCATTTT. Translating it yields CASSQGGTSNQPQHF.

CDR3 residues: CASSPSGRGEQFF. DNA of the CDR3: TGTGCCAGCAGTCCTAGCGGGAGAGGGGAGCAGTTCTTC. The genes are TRBV28 and TRBJ2-1; 10 nucleotides agree with TRBD2. V trimming: 5 bases; J trimming: 10 bases; junction bases outside the gene matches: 5. Looked up from germline, CDR1 is MDHEN and CDR2 is SYDVKM. This CDR3 has 13 residues. Full variable domain (missing parts from reference TRBV28 and TRBJ2-1): DVKVTQSSRYLVKRTGEKVFLECVQDMDHENMFWYRQDPGLGLRLIYFSYDVKMKEKGDIPEGYSVSREKKERFSLILESASTNQTSMYLCASSPSGRGEQFFGPGTRLTVL.

This chain uses TRBV27 with TRBJ2-7; TRBD1 agrees at 9 bases. Germline CDR1 and CDR2: MNHEY and SMNVEV (reference sequence). With V trimmed by 6 bases and J by 1 base, 4 bases remained unmatched. The CDR3 is made up of 14 amino acids. The CDR3 bases are TGTGCCAGCAGGGGGACAGGGATTTCCTACGAGCAGTACTTC. Its protein is CASRGTGISYEQYF.